These 18 T cell receptor beta chains were all obtained from the same sample, sequenced in a study of shared clonotypes between healthy human individuals. TCRdb's copy holds only in-frame clones and misses some; the assay was immunoSEQ multiplex PCR. Here the sample spans more than 450,000 clones, 79% being singletons. Sequenced input: PBMCs. The receptors here all came from a woman aged 40 to 50 in good health. Some clones in this sample may be carry-over from other donors' samples.

The rearrangement uses TRBV6-5 and TRBJ2-5; TRBD1 is a possible D gene (6 bases). Trimming left V 7 bases short and J 2 bases short, with 11 bases between. CDR1 and CDR2 from the germline V gene are MNHEY and SVGAGI. The CDR3 spans 13 residues. CDR3 nucleotide sequence: TGTGCCAGCAACAGGGACCTGCAAGAGACCCAGTACTTC. Protein sequence: CASNRDLQETQYF.

The gene calls are TRBV2 and TRBJ1-5; 8 bases match TRBD1. V lost 3 bases and J lost 6; bases outside the gene matches: 7. The germline V gene has CDR1 SNHLY and CDR2 FYNNEI. The length of the CDR3 is 15 residues. The CDR3, as DNA: TGTGCCAGCAGTGAGAGCAGGGGGCTGTTTCAGCCCCAGCATTTT. Its protein is CASSESRGLFQPQHF.

The rearrangement joins TRBV7-8 to TRBJ2-7; no definite D call. CDR1 and CDR2 (germline): SGHVS, FQNEAQ. The CDR3 runs 15 residues. V lost 0 bases, J lost 0 bases, and 9 bases lay in between. CDR3 residues: CASSLAAWSSYEQYF. In DNA, the CDR3 is TGTGCCAGCAGCTTAGCCGCATGGAGCTCCTACGAGCAGTACTTC. The full variable domain, its missing parts supplied by reference TRBV7-8 and TRBJ2-7, is GAGVSQSPRYKVAKRGQDVALRCDPISGHVSLFWYQQALGQGPEFLTYFQNEAQLDKSGLPSDRFFAERPEGSVSTLKIQRTQQEDSAVYLCASSLAAWSSYEQYFGPGTRLTVT.

The chain links TRBV11-2 to TRBJ1-1; a weak D match, TRBD1 (5 bases). CDR3 length: 14 residues. From germline, CDR1 is SGHAT and CDR2 FQNNGV. V lost 5 bases and J 3 bases, leaving 13 bases between the germline ends. The CDR3, as DNA: TGTGCCAGCAGCAACTACGAGGGGTACACTGAAGCTTTCTTT. Its translation: CASSNYEGYTEAFF.

The CDR3 is CASSLIALAEQFF. The CDR3 DNA sequence: TGTGCCAGCAGCTTAATAGCTCTGGCTGAGCAGTTCTTC. The chain employs TRBV7-2 and TRBJ2-1; D is undetermined. V was clipped by 2 bases and J by 9 bases, with 11 bases between them. Germline loops: CDR1 SGHTA, CDR2 FQGNSA. The CDR3 contains 13 residues.

The chain carries TRBV7-2 and TRBJ2-3; the match to TRBD1 covers 7 bases. This CDR3 contains 17 residues. Germline V gene sequence: CDR1 SGHTA, CDR2 FQGNSA. The ends lost 10 bases at V and 0 bases at J; junction bases unmatched: 16. CDR3 loop: CATPSLLGQPSTDTQYF. The CDR3 DNA sequence: TGTGCCACCCCAAGTCTTCTGGGACAGCCGAGCACAGATACGCAGTATTTT.

The CDR3 here is CASSFGGANTEAFF. Written as DNA, the CDR3 is TGTGCCAGCAGCTTCGGGGGGGCCAACACTGAAGCTTTCTTT. The V call is TRBV7-3, the J call TRBJ1-1, with D possibly matching TRBD1 (6 bases). Germline CDR1 reads SGHTA; CDR2 reads FQGTGA. Trimming left V 3 bases short and J 2 bases short, with 10 bases between. The CDR3 has 14 amino acids.

About this clone: This same CDR3 is encoded by further DNA sequences in the sample. The chain employs TRBV5-1 and TRBJ2-5, with TRBD2 identical over 9 bases. The germline V gene encodes CDR1 SGHRS and CDR2 YFSETQ. V gave up 3 bases and J gave up 3 bases; unmatched junction bases: 3. This CDR3 region has 14 residues. The CDR3 spells CASSWASGEETQYF. The CDR3 DNA sequence: TGCGCCAGCAGCTGGGCTAGCGGGGAAGAGACCCAGTACTTC.

The chain employs TRBV11-3 and TRBJ2-2; D not resolved. V was shortened by 1 base and J by 6 bases, with 21 bases between the two germline ends. CDR3 length: 18 residues. Germline-derived CDR1 and CDR2 are SGHNT and YENEEA. Written as DNA, the CDR3 is TGTGCCAGCAGCTTAGCCCCTTTGGGGTCGCGCCCTGCCGGGGAGCTGTTTTTT. It translates to CASSLAPLGSRPAGELFF.

The rearrangement joins TRBV5-8 to TRBJ1-3; D unresolved. Germline loops: CDR1 SGHTS, CDR2 YDEGEE. V lost 0 bases and J 4 bases, leaving 8 bases between the germline ends. The CDR3 runs 14 residues. The CDR3 sequence is CASSLGLQGNTIYF. The CDR3 DNA reads as TGTGCCAGCAGCTTGGGCTTACAAGGAAACACCATATATTTT.

The chain carries TRBV4-1 and TRBJ2-1; possible D gene TRBD2, 6 bases. V was shortened by 6 bases and J by 5 bases, with 11 bases between the two germline ends. The CDR3 runs to 13 residues. Germline V gives CDR1 MGHRA, CDR2 YSYEKL. CDR3 sequence: CASRASANNEQFF. CDR3 in DNA: TGCGCCAGCAGGGCTAGCGCGAACAATGAGCAGTTCTTC.

The rearrangement uses TRBV5-8 and TRBJ2-7; D unresolved. This CDR3 is built from 13 residues. V was shortened by 2 bases and J by 2 bases, with 8 bases between the two germline ends. Germline V gene lookup returns CDR1 SGHTS and CDR2 YDEGEE. The CDR3 here is CASSLDGAYEQYF. The CDR3 DNA sequence: TGTGCCAGCAGCTTAGATGGTGCCTACGAGCAGTACTTC.

The chain couples TRBV28 to TRBJ2-3, with D perhaps given as TRBD1 or TRBD2 (5 bases each). From germline, CDR1 is MDHEN and CDR2 SYDVKM. Deletions cut 5 bases from V and 2 bases from J, with 14 bases between. CDR3 size: 15 residues. CDR3 sequence: CASSGPRGATDTQYF. The CDR3 DNA is TGTGCCAGCAGTGGACCGAGGGGAGCCACAGATACGCAGTATTTT.

The chain is built from TRBV5-1 and TRBJ2-1; 9 positions agree with TRBD1. The CDR3 loop spans 16 amino acids. Germline loops: CDR1 SGHRS, CDR2 YFSETQ. V lost 0 bases and J lost 4; bases outside the gene matches: 5. As DNA, the CDR3 is TGCGCCAGCAGCTTGGCTTGGGACAGGGTTTACAATGAGCAGTTCTTC. Its protein is CASSLAWDRVYNEQFF.

This clone was detected once. This sequence joins TRBV18 and TRBJ2-7, with 7 bases fitting TRBD2. The junction had 4 bases not matched to a gene; V was cut back by 2 bases and J by 0 bases. The V gene's germline CDR1 is KGHSH and CDR2 LQKENI. This CDR3 comprises 15 residues. The CDR3 reads CASSPMREYSYEQYF. Here the CDR3 DNA reads TGTGCCAGCTCACCAATGCGGGAGTACTCCTACGAGCAGTACTTC.

The CDR3 here is CASSGGDRGNSGANVLTF. CDR3 nucleotides: TGTGCCAGCAGTGGCGGGGACAGGGGAAACTCTGGGGCCAACGTCCTGACTTTC. The chain has TRBV27 and TRBJ2-6; 10 nucleotides agree with TRBD1. CDR1 is MNHEY, CDR2 SMNVEV, per germline (reference sequence). CDR3 length: 18 amino acids. V shed 5 bases, J shed 0 bases, and the junction held 7 bases outside the gene matches.

The gene calls are TRBV19 and TRBJ2-3; a weak D match, TRBD1 (5 bases). This CDR3 has 15 residues. The V gene's germline CDR1 is LNHDA and CDR2 SQIVND (reference sequence). Trimming took off 1 base at V and 5 bases at J, with 13 bases between the two ends. The CDR3 loop reads CASSIARGDLDTQYF. For the CDR3, the DNA is TGTGCCAGTAGTATAGCTAGGGGCGACTTAGATACGCAGTATTTT.

As for this clone: A far larger clone lies a single base away; this is likely a read error. V is TRBV4-3 and J is TRBJ2-3; 8 nucleotides line up with TRBD2. Germline V gives CDR1 LGHNA, CDR2 YSLEER. The CDR3 is made up of 14 amino acids. The CDR3 here is CASSQGLEADAQYF. CDR3 nucleotides: TGCGCCAGCAGCCAGGGACTAGAGGCAGATGCGCAGTATTTT.